This T cell receptor beta chain was captured in a study of cytomegalovirus exposure and HLA in healthy donors. General study points: The study listed around 150 cytomegalovirus-associated TCR beta chains. A later analysis reportedly found that, within productive TCRs, an Asian-associated ancestry cluster had fewer N-insertions than the mean observed across the approximately 700 donors. A later analysis linked a missense DCLRE1C variant to TCR beta V- and J-gene trimming.

With regard to this clone: What it binds is unknown. Relative to the germline gene, one junction end is altered; a read error may explain this.

The study ran its PCR with 60 Vbeta and 13 Jbeta primers. Generated by immunoSEQ multiplex PCR, the TCRdb table keeps only in-frame clones and is missing some. Among 150,000 to 200,000 clones listed, 72% were seen once. Sequencing was carried out using PBMCs. The sequence came from a human donor in good health.

CDR3 coding DNA: TGTGCTAGCAGCCTCGACAGGGGGTTTGGAAACACCATATATTTT. Protein sequence: CASSLDRGFGNTIYF. This chain links TRBV7-7 with TRBJ1-3; 9 bases match TRBD1. Germline V lookup: CDR1 SSHAT, CDR2 FNYEAQ (reference sequence). CDR3 size: 15 residues. Looking up the rest from reference TRBV7-7 and TRBJ1-3 gives the full variable domain: GAGVSQSPRYKVTKRGQDVTLRCDPISSHATLYWYQQALGQGPEFLTYFNYEAQPDKSGLPSDRFSAERPEGSISTLTIQRTEQRDSAMYRCASSLDRGFGNTIYFGEGSWLTVV.